The next 32 T cell receptor beta chains were all read from a single sample in a study of PD-1 blockade in classical Hodgkin lymphoma. Some clones are missing from TCRdb's copy, which holds only in-frame ones; the method was immunoSEQ multiplex PCR. In the table there are 40,000 to 45,000 clones, roughly 78% of which are singletons. Relapse was seen in all patients after autologous stem cell transplantation, and brentuximab vedotin exposure was variable. Sequenced material: peripheral blood mononuclear cells (PBMCs), taken at baseline. These receptors originate from a human donor with classical Hodgkin lymphoma.

CDR3 DNA: TGTGCCAGCAGTCCCAGGACAGTCGACTCTGGAAACACCATATATTTT. Its translation: CASSPRTVDSGNTIYF. The chain uses TRBV6-6 and TRBJ1-3, with D perhaps TRBD1 (6 bases). Germline V gives CDR1 MNHNY, CDR2 SVGAGI (reference sequence). V shed 5 bases and J shed 0 bases, with 14 bases lying between them. CDR3 length: 16 residues.

V is TRBV2 and J is TRBJ2-5; D not certain. This CDR3 has 17 residues. Looked up from germline, CDR1 is SNHLY and CDR2 is FYNNEI. Deletions cut 4 bases from V and 3 bases from J, with 21 bases between. CDR3 residues: CASSARLLPRYEETQYF. The CDR3 DNA reads TGTGCCAGCAGTGCGAGACTCCTCCCGCGATATGAAGAGACCCAGTACTTC.

The chain combines TRBV2 with TRBJ1-2; D might be TRBD1 (6 bases). V lost 7 bases and J lost 4, with 22 bases in between. CDR3 length: 16 residues. Germline-derived CDR1 and CDR2 are SNHLY and FYNNEI. The CDR3 spells CASTIRGEGGFYGYTF. CDR3 nucleotides: TGTGCCAGCACAATCCGCGGTGAGGGGGGCTTCTATGGCTACACCTTC. The whole variable domain, remainder taken from reference TRBV2 and TRBJ1-2, is EPEVTQTPSHQVTQMGQEVILRCVPISNHLYFYWYRQILGQKVEFLVSFYNNEISEKSEIFDDQFSVERPDGSNFTLKIRSTKLEDSAMYFCASTIRGEGGFYGYTFGSGTRLTVV.

V usage is TRBV5-8 and J usage is TRBJ2-3; 8 bases are shared with TRBD1. The CDR3 runs to 14 residues. Germline CDR1 reads SGHTS; CDR2 reads YDEGEE. Unmatched junction bases numbered 4, after V lost 1 base and J lost 6 bases. The DNA for the CDR3 is TGTGCCAGCAGCTTGACAGGGGGTCCCGATACGCAGTATTTT. It specifies CASSLTGGPDTQYF.

The chain couples TRBV7-2 to TRBJ2-3; TRBD2 matches at 14 bases. Looked up from germline, CDR1 is SGHTA and CDR2 is FQGNSA. V was clipped by 4 bases and J by 4 bases; unmatched bases: 4. The CDR3 consists of 16 residues. CDR3 sequence reads: CASSSGGLAGADTQYF. The DNA of the CDR3 is TGTGCCAGCAGCTCAGGGGGACTAGCGGGGGCAGATACGCAGTATTTT.

The chain is built from TRBV9 and TRBJ2-2, with D perhaps matching TRBD1 or TRBD2 (6 bases each). V was shortened by 0 bases and J by 1 base, with 13 bases between the two germline ends. Per the germline V gene, CDR1 is SGDLS and CDR2 is YYNGEE. The CDR3 is 17 amino acids. In nucleotides, the CDR3 is TGTGCCAGCAGCGTAGCTTTCGAGGGGGGGAACACCGGGGAGCTGTTTTTT. Translation: CASSVAFEGGNTGELFF.

This clone was seen more than once but under ten times. The chain links TRBV7-2 to TRBJ1-3; a possible D gene is TRBD1 (5 bases). The germline V and J ends were trimmed by 5 bases and 2 bases, with 16 bases remaining between them. Germline CDR1 SGHTA, CDR2 FQGNSA. The CDR3 spans 16 residues. CDR3 region: CASSPLARTTGNTIYF. CDR3 DNA: TGTGCCAGCAGCCCCCTCGCCCGGACAACTGGAAACACCATATATTTT.

This sequence joins TRBV6-6 and TRBJ2-2; D unresolved. The germline gives CDR1 MNHNY, CDR2 SVGAGI (reference sequence). This CDR3 is 14 amino acids long. The ends were cut back, 2 bases at V and 10 bases at J, with 14 bases in the middle. The CDR3 DNA sequence: TGTGCCAGCAGTTACATAGGTGGGGATTTGGAGCTGTTTTTT. Translated: CASSYIGGDLELFF.

V usage is TRBV7-6 and J usage is TRBJ2-7, with 9 nucleotides matching TRBD2. This CDR3 has 15 amino acids. CDR1 is SGHVS and CDR2 is FNYEAQ in the germline V gene. V shed 1 base, J shed 2 bases, and the junction held 3 bases outside the gene matches. The DNA of the CDR3 is TGTGCCAGCAGCTTAGAGGCTAGCGGGGCCTACGAGCAGTACTTC. Residues: CASSLEASGAYEQYF. Filled out from reference TRBV7-6 and TRBJ2-7, the complete variable domain reads GAGVSQSPRYKVTKRGQDVALRCDPISGHVSLYWYRQALGQGPEFLTYFNYEAQQDKSGLPNDRFSAERPEGSISTLTIQRTEQRDSAMYRCASSLEASGAYEQYFGPGTRLTVT.

Here the CDR3 reads CASSQTPGQGGSYEQYF. CDR3 DNA: TGTGCCAGCAGCCAAACTCCGGGACAGGGGGGATCCTACGAGCAGTACTTC. The J gene is TRBJ2-7, the V gene TRBV7-2, with TRBD1 matching over 11 bases. This CDR3 region has 17 residues. Germline CDR1 and CDR2: SGHTA and FQGNSA. V lost 5 bases to trimming and J lost 1 base; unmatched junction nucleotides: 10. The variable domain in full, completed from reference TRBV7-2 and TRBJ2-7, reads GAGVSQSPSNKVTEKGKDVELRCDPISGHTALYWYRQSLGQGLEFLIYFQGNSAPDKSGLPSDRFSAERTGGSVSTLTIQRTQQEDSAVYLCASSQTPGQGGSYEQYFGPGTRLTVT.

The chain employs TRBV5-6 and TRBJ2-7, with 13 bases fitting TRBD2. This CDR3 has 14 residues. The trim removed 2 bases at V and 9 bases at J, leaving 5 bases unmatched. CDR1 and CDR2 (germline): SGHDT, YYEEEE. In nucleotides, the CDR3 is TGTGCCAGCAGCTTTAGGACTAGCGGGGGCCCGCAGTACTTC. Residues: CASSFRTSGGPQYF.

This chain joins TRBV2 and TRBJ1-3; D gene uncertain. Germline values: CDR1 SNHLY, CDR2 FYNNEI. This CDR3 comprises 12 residues. Trimming took off 2 bases at V and 2 bases at J, with 1 base between the two ends. The CDR3 DNA is TGTGCCAGCAGTGAAACTGGAAACACCATATATTTT. Translated: CASSETGNTIYF.

Only a few counts were recorded for this clone. V gene TRBV23-1 combines with J gene TRBJ1-5; D uncertain. TRBV23-1 is known as an ORF, though its function is uncertain. The CDR3 loop spans 16 amino acids. The germline V and J ends were trimmed by 2 bases and 0 bases, with 11 bases remaining between them. The chain's CDR3 is CASSQKAPYSNQPQHF. In nucleotides, the CDR3 is TGCGCCAGCAGTCAAAAGGCACCCTATAGCAATCAGCCCCAGCATTTT.

The chain has TRBV10-3 and TRBJ1-1, with 7 bases aligning to TRBD1. CDR1 and CDR2 from the germline V gene are ENHRY and SYGVKD. This CDR3 has 13 amino acids. V lost 2 bases and J lost 6; bases outside the gene matches: 3. CDR3: CAISETGEAEAFF. CDR3 bases: TGTGCCATCAGTGAGACAGGGGAGGCTGAAGCTTTCTTT.

This clone came up once. This chain joins TRBV6-5 and TRBJ1-2; 10 nucleotides align to TRBD1. The length of the CDR3 is 13 residues. J gave up 8 bases and V 2 bases, and 2 bases lay outside the gene matches. Germline V CDR1 and CDR2: MNHEY, SVGAGI. CDR3 nucleotides: TGTGCCAGCAGTTACGGGACAGGGGTAGGCTACACCTTC. Its protein product is CASSYGTGVGYTF.

V gene TRBV5-1 combines with J gene TRBJ2-3, with 9 bases identical to TRBD2. Germline V gene lookup returns CDR1 SGHRS and CDR2 YFSETQ. Unmatched junction bases numbered 12, after V lost 8 bases and J lost 5 bases. The CDR3 is 15 residues long. The CDR3 bases are TGCGCCAGTTCTAGCGGGGCTATTGCGGGAGATACGCAGTATTTT. Translating gives CASSSGAIAGDTQYF.

The chain links TRBV5-6 to TRBJ2-3; no firm D call. From germline, CDR1 is SGHDT and CDR2 YYEEEE. The V and J ends lost 2 bases and 5 bases respectively, with 9 bases between them. The CDR3 has 13 residues. The CDR3 DNA sequence: TGTGCCAGCAGCTTATGGTTCGTAGATACGCAGTATTTT. It yields the protein CASSLWFVDTQYF.

This chain connects TRBV7-6 to TRBJ1-1; 9 bases line up with TRBD1. Germline V gene sequence: CDR1 SGHVS, CDR2 FNYEAQ. This CDR3 has 13 residues. The J segment lost 9 bases and the V segment lost 3 bases, leaving 5 bases of the junction unmatched. The CDR3 is CASSLGGQGKAFF. CDR3 nucleotides: TGTGCCAGCAGCTTGGGGGGACAGGGTAAAGCTTTCTTT.

The rearrangement uses TRBV29-1 and TRBJ1-2; 11 bases line up with TRBD1. V shed 6 bases and J 6 bases; nucleotides not matched to a gene: 9. The CDR3 is 14 residues long. Germline CDR1 and CDR2: SQVTM and ANQGSEA. CDR3 in DNA: TGCAGCGTACTAAGGGACAGGGGGGGAGATGGCTACACCTTC. This encodes CSVLRDRGGDGYTF.

This sequence joins TRBV5-1 and TRBJ1-3; no definite D call. Trimming removed 0 bases at V and 2 bases at J, with 6 bases between. Germline-derived CDR1 and CDR2 are SGHRS and YFSETQ. This CDR3 contains 14 residues. CDR3 region: CASSLDLAGNTIYF. The CDR3 DNA follows: TGCGCCAGCAGCTTGGACCTAGCTGGAAACACCATATATTTT.

The gene calls are TRBV10-3 and TRBJ2-7; 14 bases fit TRBD2. The J segment lost 6 bases and the V segment lost 6 bases, leaving 7 bases of the junction unmatched. Germline assignment: CDR1 ENHRY and CDR2 SYGVKD. The CDR3 loop spans 15 amino acids. The CDR3 DNA reads as TGTGCCATCAGCCAGACTAGCGGGGGGGAGGTCGAGCAGTACTTC. Translated, it gives CAISQTSGGEVEQYF.

The gene calls are TRBV7-2 and TRBJ1-2; weak D call: TRBD1 (6 bases). This CDR3 is 15 amino acids long. With 6 bases removed from V and 1 base from J, the gap between germline ends came to 15 bases. In germline, CDR1 is SGHTA, CDR2 FQGNSA. The CDR3 loop reads CASRSQGPYNYGYTF. In DNA, the CDR3 is TGTGCCAGCAGGTCTCAGGGGCCTTATAACTATGGCTACACCTTC.

This chain connects TRBV4-2 to TRBJ1-1; no clear D gene. The V end was cut by 6 bases, the J end by 4 bases, with 12 bases between. Germline V gene lookup returns CDR1 LGHNA and CDR2 YNFKEQ. The CDR3 consists of 13 residues. CDR3 amino acids: CASSLARGTEAFF. DNA for the CDR3: TGTGCCAGCAGTCTAGCGCGGGGCACTGAAGCTTTCTTT.

CDR3: CASSDPEMSTDTQYF. As DNA, the CDR3 is TGCGCCAGCAGTGACCCAGAGATGAGCACAGATACGCAGTATTTT. The chain has TRBV10-1 and TRBJ2-3, with D unresolved. Per the germline V gene, CDR1 is WNHNN and CDR2 is SYGVQD (reference sequence). The V and J ends lost 3 bases and 0 bases respectively, with 10 bases between them. This CDR3 is 15 amino acids long.

The rearrangement links TRBV9 to TRBJ2-1; TRBD1 agrees at 10 bases. V lost 3 bases to trimming and J lost 7 bases; unmatched junction nucleotides: 7. CDR1 and CDR2 from the germline V gene are SGDLS and YYNGEE. The CDR3 length is 15 residues. The chain's CDR3 is CASSERDRGGNEQFF. The CDR3 bases are TGTGCCAGCAGCGAACGGGACAGGGGTGGGAATGAGCAGTTCTTC.

This clone has just one count. The V gene is TRBV19, the J gene TRBJ2-7; 10 bases are a match to TRBD1. The CDR3 is 15 amino acids. Germline V gene lookup returns CDR1 LNHDA and CDR2 SQIVND (reference sequence). The junction had 4 bases not matched to a gene; V was cut back by 3 bases and J by 2 bases. The CDR3 DNA sequence: TGTGCCAGTAGTATGGTCGGACAGGGGGCCTACGAGCAGTACTTC. Protein sequence: CASSMVGQGAYEQYF.

This clone occurred a few times. The chain has TRBV18 and TRBJ2-7; D uncertain. V lost 3 bases to trimming and J lost 0 bases, with 9 bases between them. This CDR3 comprises 14 residues. CDR1 and CDR2 (germline): KGHSH, LQKENI. The CDR3 loop is CASSPAATSYEQYF. CDR3 DNA sequence: TGTGCCAGCTCACCCGCTGCCACCTCCTACGAGCAGTACTTC.

V usage is TRBV6-5 and J usage is TRBJ1-2; possibly TRBD1 for D (6 bases). The germline gives CDR1 MNHEY, CDR2 SVGAGI. The V end lost 5 bases, the J end lost 0 bases, and 13 bases lay between the germline ends. The CDR3 loop spans 15 amino acids. In DNA form, the CDR3 reads TGTGCCAGCAGTGGAGTAACAGGGTCTAACTATGGCTACACCTTC. This encodes CASSGVTGSNYGYTF.

The chain carries TRBV27 and TRBJ2-2, with D possibly TRBD2 on 7 matching bases. The CDR3 extends over 15 amino acids. V lost 1 base, J lost 5 bases, and 11 bases lay in between. CDR1 and CDR2 from the germline V gene are MNHEY and SMNVEV (reference sequence). As DNA, the CDR3 is TGTGCCAGCAGTTTATTGGGGGGGGCGACCGGGGAGCTGTTTTTT. It specifies CASSLLGGATGELFF.

The chain uses TRBV5-1 and TRBJ1-2; D perhaps matches TRBD1 (5 bases). The CDR3 runs to 14 residues. The V and J ends lost 4 bases and 4 bases respectively, with 14 bases between them. Germline lookup yields CDR1 SGHRS and CDR2 YFSETQ. The CDR3 DNA is TGCGCCAGCAGCCCTGGACAAGAGGGCTATGGCTACACCTTC. It specifies CASSPGQEGYGYTF.

This chain connects TRBV5-6 to TRBJ2-3; the D is unclear. Germline V lookup: CDR1 SGHDT, CDR2 YYEEEE. The ends were cut back, 5 bases at V and 0 bases at J, with 16 bases in the middle. The CDR3 contains 16 residues. This chain's CDR3 is CASSVMGGGSTDTQYF. CDR3 nucleotide sequence: TGTGCCAGCAGTGTCATGGGTGGTGGGAGCACAGATACGCAGTATTTT.

V gene TRBV9 combines with J gene TRBJ2-5; 8 bases are shared with TRBD2. The CDR3 has 17 residues. Germline-derived CDR1 and CDR2 are SGDLS and YYNGEE. Trimming cost V 0 bases and J 0 bases; bases outside gene matches: 7. Here the CDR3 reads CASSVGVGGDYQETQYF. In DNA form, the CDR3 reads TGTGCCAGCAGCGTAGGGGTCGGGGGGGATTACCAAGAGACCCAGTACTTC.